Presented here are 31 T cell receptor beta chains from one specimen sequenced in a study of OX40 agonist ivuxolimab in advanced cancers. TCRdb's copy holds only in-frame clones and misses some; the assay was immunoSEQ multiplex PCR. The repertoire holds 52,000 or so clones, 84% seen once, with around 0.65% in the top ten. This sample comprised CD4+ or CD8+ T cells sorted from blood, obtained in a trial of the OX40 agonist ivuxolimab. The source of these receptors is an adult with an advanced solid tumor such as melanoma, head and neck, liver or kidney cancer.

J is TRBJ2-2 and V is TRBV11-3; D ambiguous. Germline CDR1 reads SGHNT; CDR2 reads YENEEA. V lost 4 bases and J 0 bases, leaving 6 bases between the germline ends. The CDR3 contains 14 residues. The CDR3, as DNA: TGTGCCAGCAGCTCCGGGCCGAACACCGGGGAGCTGTTTTTT. This translates into CASSSGPNTGELFF.

The V gene is TRBV5-1, the J gene TRBJ1-1, with 7 bases identical to TRBD1. The length of the CDR3 is 14 residues. The J segment lost 2 bases and the V segment lost 1 base, leaving 2 bases of the junction unmatched. Germline loops: CDR1 SGHRS, CDR2 YFSETQ. In nucleotides, the CDR3 is TGCGCCAGCAGCTTGTGGACAGGTAACACTGAAGCTTTCTTT. Protein sequence: CASSLWTGNTEAFF. The entire variable domain, with the rest obtained from reference TRBV5-1 and TRBJ1-1, is as follows: KAGVTQTPRYLIKTRGQQVTLSCSPISGHRSVSWYQQTPGQGLQFLFEYFSETQRNKGNFPGRFSGRQFSNSRSEMNVSTLELGDSALYLCASSLWTGNTEAFFGQGTRLTVV.

J is TRBJ2-3 and V is TRBV4-3; 10 nucleotides agree with TRBD2. This CDR3 contains 16 residues. Germline CDR1 and CDR2: LGHNA and YSLEER. V dropped 4 bases and J dropped 4; count of bases not matched to a gene: 8. The CDR3 DNA is TGCGCCAGCAGCCCGCTGGCTAGCGGGGGCGCAGATACGCAGTATTTT. This encodes CASSPLASGGADTQYF.

V is TRBV7-9 and J is TRBJ1-1, with D perhaps matching TRBD1 (5 bases). The CDR3 runs 15 residues. V lost 1 base to trimming and J lost 4 bases, with 13 bases between them. CDR1 is SEHNR and CDR2 is FQNEAQ in the germline V gene (reference sequence). The CDR3 loop reads CASSLVSGAGTEAFF. The DNA for the CDR3 is TGTGCCAGCAGCTTAGTTTCCGGGGCCGGCACTGAAGCTTTCTTT.

The chain couples TRBV7-2 to TRBJ2-5, with a possible D match to TRBD1 (6 bases). The CDR3 is 15 residues long. Trimming stripped 7 bases from V and 0 bases from J, with 15 bases between. In germline, CDR1 is SGHTA, CDR2 FQGNSA. The CDR3 is CASTSRRGNQETQYF. The CDR3 DNA follows: TGTGCCAGCACCTCCCGCAGGGGAAACCAAGAGACCCAGTACTTC.

The V call is TRBV6-4, the J call TRBJ2-2; TRBD1 is a possible D gene (5 bases). The V gene lost 5 bases and the J gene lost 2 bases, with 6 bases spanning the gap. This CDR3 has 13 amino acids. Germline V lookup: CDR1 MRHNA, CDR2 SNTAGT. This CDR3 is CASSTGNTGELFF. Written as DNA, the CDR3 is TGTGCCAGCAGTACAGGAAACACCGGGGAGCTGTTTTTT.

The genes are TRBV19 and TRBJ1-5; 10 positions match TRBD1. Per germline, CDR1 LNHDA and CDR2 SQIVND (reference sequence). This CDR3 comprises 14 residues. Trimming removed 10 bases from V and 4 bases from J; junction bases left unmatched: 7. This chain's CDR3 is CATRDRGTNQPQHF. CDR3 DNA sequence: TGTGCCACCAGGGACAGGGGTACAAATCAGCCCCAGCATTTT.

The J gene is TRBJ2-3, the V gene TRBV2; D remains ambiguous. The CDR3 contains 11 residues. CDR1 is SNHLY and CDR2 is FYNNEI in the germline V gene. V lost 7 bases and J 4 bases, leaving 6 bases between the germline ends. The CDR3 DNA reads TGTGCCAGCATCATCTCAGATACGCAGTATTTT. The encoded protein is CASIISDTQYF. Combining the CDR3 with reference TRBV2 and TRBJ2-3 gives the whole variable domain EPEVTQTPSHQVTQMGQEVILRCVPISNHLYFYWYRQILGQKVEFLVSFYNNEISEKSEIFDDQFSVERPDGSNFTLKIRSTKLEDSAMYFCASIISDTQYFGPGTRLTVL.

This chain uses TRBV27 with TRBJ2-5; D possibly uses TRBD1 or TRBD2 (6 bases each). V lost 4 bases and J 5 bases, leaving 11 bases between the germline ends. Looked up from germline, CDR1 is MNHEY and CDR2 is SMNVEV (reference sequence). The length of the CDR3 is 13 residues. The CDR3 region has the DNA TGTGCCAGCAGTTGGAGGAGGGGGGAGACCCAGTACTTC. This gives the protein CASSWRRGETQYF.

The chain employs TRBV28 and TRBJ1-4; 8 bases fit TRBD1. The germline V gene encodes CDR1 MDHEN and CDR2 SYDVKM. With V trimmed by 5 bases and J by 0 bases, 5 bases remained unmatched. The CDR3 runs 16 residues. For the CDR3, the DNA is TGTGCCAGCAGTCTCCTGGGACAGGCAACTAATGAAAAACTGTTTTTT. This encodes CASSLLGQATNEKLFF.

Concerning this clone itself: A junction boundary mismatches the germline segment, possibly from a read error. Within the sample, other DNA sequences also encode this same CDR3. This sequence joins TRBV4-1 and TRBJ1-5; D is unclear. CDR1 MGHRA and CDR2 YSYEKL come from the germline V gene. There are 15 residues in the CDR3. CDR3 loop: CASSQVANSNQPQHF. The CDR3, as DNA: TGCGCCAGTAGCCAAGTCGCAAATAGCAATCAGCCCCAGCATTTT.

J is TRBJ1-2 and V is TRBV30; D unclear. Germline V gives CDR1 GTSNPN, CDR2 SVGIG (reference sequence). The CDR3 runs to 13 residues. Trimming shortened V by 4 bases and J by 6 bases, and 15 bases separated the two germline ends. The CDR3 protein is CAWITTRGNGYTF. CDR3 sequence (DNA): TGTGCCTGGATCACTACTCGGGGTAATGGCTACACCTTC.

The chain joins TRBV5-1 to TRBJ2-6; maybe TRBD1 (6 bases). V was trimmed by 7 bases and J by 2 bases, leaving 10 bases between them. The germline V gene has CDR1 SGHRS and CDR2 YFSETQ. This CDR3 is built from 14 residues. The DNA for the CDR3 is TGCGCCAGCCGGGCAGGGGCTGGGGCCAACGTCCTGACTTTC. The encoded protein is CASRAGAGANVLTF.

The gene calls are TRBV6-9 and TRBJ1-1; 9 bases align to TRBD1. CDR3 length: 18 residues. Losses at the gene ends were 2 bases for V and 2 bases for J; bases not matched to a gene: 12. The germline gives CDR1 MNHGY, CDR2 SVAAGI. The CDR3 DNA follows: TGTGCCAGCAGTTATCCTCCCCGAGGGACAGGGACTAACACTGAAGCTTTCTTT. This gives the protein CASSYPPRGTGTNTEAFF.

The table lists this clone with a few counts. The gene calls are TRBV5-1 and TRBJ2-5; 8 nucleotides agree with TRBD2. Looked up from germline, CDR1 is SGHRS and CDR2 is YFSETQ. The length of the CDR3 is 16 residues. J lost 4 bases, V lost 3 bases, and 11 bases had no gene match. CDR3 sequence: CASSSRPGGGLETQYF. For the CDR3, the DNA is TGCGCCAGCAGCTCTCGTCCGGGAGGGGGTCTAGAGACCCAGTACTTC.

This rearrangement joins TRBV19 to TRBJ2-7, with TRBD2 identical over 11 bases. Germline CDR1 reads LNHDA; CDR2 reads SQIVND (reference sequence). The CDR3 extends over 16 amino acids. V shed 9 bases, J shed 0 bases, and the junction held 10 bases outside the gene matches. The CDR3 is CASGSSGTSGSYEQYF. The CDR3 DNA reads TGTGCCAGCGGAAGTTCCGGGACTAGCGGCTCCTACGAGCAGTACTTC.

The rearrangement links TRBV2 to TRBJ2-5; TRBD2 agrees at 11 bases. J lost 4 bases, V lost 11 bases, and 12 bases had no gene match. Germline CDR1 is SNHLY and CDR2 is FYNNEI. This CDR3 is 15 amino acids long. Here the CDR3 reads CAERGGLAGGETQYF. Here the CDR3 DNA reads TGTGCCGAACGAGGGGGCCTAGCGGGAGGAGAGACCCAGTACTTC.

The CDR3 DNA reads TGTGCCAGTAGTATAGATGACAGGCAGAACGGGGAGCTGTTTTTT. Amino acids: CASSIDDRQNGELFF. J is TRBJ2-2 and V is TRBV19; D may be TRBD1 (6 bases). Germline assignment: CDR1 LNHDA and CDR2 SQIVND (reference sequence). Trimming took off 0 bases at V and 7 bases at J, with 12 bases between the two ends. The CDR3 contains 15 residues.

The CDR3 spells CASSQAIRPGTISTYEQYF. For the CDR3, the DNA is TGCGCCAGCAGCCAAGCCATCCGCCCAGGGACTATTTCAACCTACGAGCAGTACTTC. The chain employs TRBV4-1 and TRBJ2-7; 7 bases align to TRBD2. J lost 2 bases, V lost 1 base, and 17 bases had no gene match. The CDR3 covers 19 residues. The germline CDR1 and CDR2 sequences are MGHRA and YSYEKL.

For the CDR3, the DNA is TGTGCCAGCAGCTTAGGACTAGGAACCTACAATGAGCAGTTCTTC. This codes for CASSLGLGTYNEQFF. The chain has TRBV7-2 and TRBJ2-1; tentative D call: TRBD2 (6 bases). This CDR3 has 15 amino acids. Trimming left V 1 base short and J 2 bases short, with 9 bases between. The germline V gene encodes CDR1 SGHTA and CDR2 FQGNSA.

This clone was counted a few times. The chain's CDR3 is CASSLRTESYGYTF. CDR3 in DNA: TGTGCCAGCAGTTTGCGGACAGAGAGCTATGGCTACACCTTC. The chain employs TRBV2 and TRBJ1-2; a possible D gene is TRBD1 (6 bases). The V gene lost 5 bases and the J gene lost 4 bases, with 14 bases spanning the gap. CDR1 and CDR2 from the germline V gene are SNHLY and FYNNEI. The CDR3 sequence is 14 residues long.

The rearrangement uses TRBV30 and TRBJ2-3; D gene unclear. CDR1 is GTSNPN and CDR2 is SVGIG in the germline V gene (reference sequence). V lost 1 base, J lost 6 bases, and 14 bases lay in between. This CDR3 contains 14 residues. The CDR3 coding sequence is TGTGCCTGGAGTGGGCTGCGAGTGAAGGATACGCAGTATTTT. Translated: CAWSGLRVKDTQYF.

V gene TRBV10-3 combines with J gene TRBJ2-1, with TRBD2 identical over 7 bases. The CDR3 contains 16 residues. J gave up 2 bases and V 6 bases, and 10 bases lay outside the gene matches. CDR1 and CDR2 from the germline V gene are ENHRY and SYGVKD. The CDR3 sequence is CAISVFSGLTYNEQFF. Here the CDR3 DNA reads TGTGCCATCAGCGTATTCTCGGGACTAACCTACAATGAGCAGTTCTTC.

The chain joins TRBV6-4 to TRBJ1-2; D uncertain. Germline V lookup: CDR1 MRHNA, CDR2 SNTAGT. Trimming removed 0 bases from V and 8 bases from J, with 13 bases in between. CDR3 length: 14 amino acids. CDR3 DNA: TGTGCCAGCAGTGACTCGAATGGCCTCAACGGCTACACCTTC. It encodes CASSDSNGLNGYTF.

The chain uses TRBV4-2 and TRBJ1-5, with D unresolved. Germline values: CDR1 LGHNA, CDR2 YNFKEQ. Deletions cut 0 bases from V and 5 bases from J, with 5 bases between. The CDR3 sequence is 13 residues long. CDR3 residues: CASSQDRDQPQHF. In nucleotides, the CDR3 is TGTGCCAGCAGCCAAGATCGGGATCAGCCCCAGCATTTT.

This clone was counted a few times. This chain uses TRBV5-1 with TRBJ1-3, with unresolved D. Germline V lookup: CDR1 SGHRS, CDR2 YFSETQ. CDR3 size: 13 residues. The V and J ends lost 0 bases and 4 bases respectively, with 5 bases between them. The CDR3 DNA follows: TGCGCCAGCAGCTTGGGTTACGGAAACACCATATATTTT. Translating it yields CASSLGYGNTIYF.

The gene calls are TRBV4-2 and TRBJ1-6; D is undetermined. Germline V gene lookup returns CDR1 LGHNA and CDR2 YNFKEQ. Trimming removed 1 base from V and 6 bases from J, with 10 bases in between. The CDR3 extends over 15 amino acids. The CDR3 reads CASSQAVTLNSPLHF. The CDR3 coding sequence is TGTGCCAGCAGCCAAGCAGTGACCCTTAATTCACCCCTCCACTTT.

The chain joins TRBV2 to TRBJ2-2, with D possibly matching TRBD1 (6 bases). Trimming removed 5 bases at V and 7 bases at J, with 14 bases between. Germline V gene sequence: CDR1 SNHLY, CDR2 FYNNEI. There are 14 residues in the CDR3. CDR3 bases: TGTGCCAGCAGTTTACCAGGGGAGATCGGGGAGCTGTTTTTT. Encoded protein: CASSLPGEIGELFF. The full variable domain, its missing parts supplied by reference TRBV2 and TRBJ2-2, is EPEVTQTPSHQVTQMGQEVILRCVPISNHLYFYWYRQILGQKVEFLVSFYNNEISEKSEIFDDQFSVERPDGSNFTLKIRSTKLEDSAMYFCASSLPGEIGELFFGEGSRLTVL.

This sequence joins TRBV4-1 and TRBJ2-3; perhaps D is TRBD1 or TRBD2 (5 bases each). Per the germline V gene, CDR1 is MGHRA and CDR2 is YSYEKL. There are 16 residues in the CDR3. Trimming shortened V by 0 bases and J by 1 base, and 11 bases separated the two germline ends. The CDR3 nucleotides are TGCGCCAGCAGCCAAGATCGAGGGGCAGGCACAGATACGCAGTATTTT. Amino acid sequence: CASSQDRGAGTDTQYF.

The V and J genes are TRBV10-3 and TRBJ2-7; possibly TRBD1 for D (6 bases). Germline V CDR1 and CDR2: ENHRY, SYGVKD. The V end lost 9 bases, the J end lost 2 bases, and 11 bases lay between the germline ends. The CDR3 covers 12 residues. CDR3 coding DNA: TGTGCCATAGGTACAGGGACCTACGAGCAGTACTTC. This codes for CAIGTGTYEQYF.

The V and J genes are TRBV19 and TRBJ1-4, with D perhaps TRBD1 (6 bases). Looked up from germline, CDR1 is LNHDA and CDR2 is SQIVND (reference sequence). The length of the CDR3 is 15 residues. The V and J ends lost 5 bases and 4 bases respectively, with 14 bases between them. This CDR3 is CASSSRTDFNEKLFF. The CDR3 coding sequence is TGTGCCAGTAGTTCCCGGACAGATTTTAATGAAAAACTGTTTTTT.